A selection of T cell receptor beta chains follows, all from one sample in a study of CD8 T cells in ankylosing spondylitis. TCRdb processed the 5' RACE reads anew with MiXCR; each CDR3 protein has one entry. The table has about 160,000 distinct CDR3 sequences, about 17% seen once; the top ten hold about 8%. Sequencing was done on a sample of blood, either unsorted or a sorted T cell fraction (not recorded which). These receptors were taken from a male donor with ankylosing spondylitis or in good health (not recorded which). Each CDR3 is given with its conserved first and last residue. Each record gives: clone size, D gene, V gene, J gene, CDR3 DNA, CDR3 protein. A D gene is named only where the DNA matches it firmly. The size entry is marked missing in some rows and otherwise reads once, few, many or a size class.

>NA|TRBD1|TRBV3-1|TRBJ2-7
TGTGCCAGCAGCCAGCTTGATCACCGGGACAGGGTGTCCTACGAGCAGTACTTC
CASSQLDHRDRVSYEQYF
>many|NA|TRBV7-3|TRBJ2-1
TGTGCCAGCAGCTTTGAGGGGCCAAACAATGAGCAGTTCTTC
CASSFEGPNNEQFF
>many|NA|TRBV20-1|TRBJ2-3
TGCAGTGCTAGACCCACCACAGATACGCAGTATTTT
CSARPTTDTQYF
>many|NA|TRBV2|TRBJ1-1
TGTGCCAGCAGGCTGGACCGTTCCAGGGATTCCACTGAAGCTTTCTTT
CASRLDRSRDSTEAFF
>few|NA|TRBV5-1|TRBJ2-5
TGCGCCAGCAGCGACCACCAAGAGACCCAGTACTTC
CASSDHQETQYF
>NA|NA|TRBV6-6|TRBJ2-3
TGTGCCAGCAGTTACTCCCGGGGGAGCACAGATACGCAGTATTTT
CASSYSRGSTDTQYF
>many|NA|TRBV5-1|TRBJ2-3
TGCGCCAGCAGCCTAGCCGAGCGGGTCACAGATACGCAGTATTTT
CASSLAERVTDTQYF
>NA|TRBD2|TRBV30|TRBJ2-3
TGTGCCTGGACCATTAGCGGGAAGGCAGCTACGAAGTATTTT
CAWTISGKAATKYF
>few|NA|TRBV20-1|TRBJ1-2
TGCAGTGCTAGAGAGGGTCTAAACTATGGCTACACCTTC
CSAREGLNYGYTF
>NA|TRBD2|TRBV7-2|TRBJ2-3
TGTGCCAGCAGCTTAGTGTCGGGACTAGCGGGAGCCCCTAGCGCAGATACGCAGTGTTTT
CASSLVSGLAGAPSADTQCF
>many|NA|TRBV5-1|TRBJ2-1
TGCGCCAGCAGCTTGGACTTGGCCAGGGAGACCTACAATGAGCAGTTCTTC
CASSLDLARETYNEQFF
>many|TRBD2|TRBV20-1|TRBJ2-1
TGCAGTGCTAGCAGCGGGGGCTACAATGAGCAGTTCTTC
CSASSGGYNEQFF
>many|TRBD1|TRBV5-1|TRBJ1-1
TGCGCCAGCAGCGCCCGGACAGGGGGGTTGACTGAAGCTTTCTTT
CASSARTGGLTEAFF
>NA|NA|TRBV5-6|TRBJ1-1
TGTGCCAGCAGCTTCGGCAGGGAAACTGAAGCTTTCTTT
CASSFGRETEAFF
>few|NA|TRBV3-1|TRBJ1-5
TGTGCCAGCAGCCAAGATCAAGGGTCCGGACAGCCCCAGCATTTT
CASSQDQGSGQPQHF
>many|TRBD1|TRBV29-1|TRBJ1-4
TGCAGCGTTGAAGATCTAAGGGGGCGAAGTGAAAAACTGTTTTTT
CSVEDLRGRSEKLFF
>many|TRBD1|TRBV5-6|TRBJ2-7
TGTGCCAGCAGCGCCGGGACAGCCTACGAGCAGTACTTC
CASSAGTAYEQYF
>many|NA|TRBV15|TRBJ1-1
TGTGCCACCAGCGGAAAGGGACCTAACACTGAAGCTTTCTTT
CATSGKGPNTEAFF
>many|TRBD1|TRBV25-1|TRBJ2-2
TGTGCCAGCAGGGACAGGGATTCCAAAGGGGAGCTGTTTTTT
CASRDRDSKGELFF
>NA|NA|TRBV6-5|TRBJ2-5
TGTGCCAGCACTTTACGGACTGGCCGGGCCCAGTACTTC
CASTLRTGRAQYF
>many|NA|TRBV12-3/TRBV12-4|TRBJ1-4
TGTGCCAGCAGTTTTATGTTCGGGTATAATGAAAAACTGTTTTTT
CASSFMFGYNEKLFF
>NA|NA|TRBV5-1|TRBJ1-1
TGCGCCAGCAGCTTCAACCCCGGGACTGAAGCTTTCTTT
CASSFNPGTEAFF
>many|TRBD1|TRBV29-1|TRBJ1-1
TGCAGCGCTGACAGGGCGGTTGAAGCTTTCTTT
CSADRAVEAFF
>few|TRBD2|TRBV7-3|TRBJ2-3
TGTGCCACCAGCGTGTCCGGGACTAGCGGGAGGTCAGATACGCAGTATTTT
CATSVSGTSGRSDTQYF
>NA|TRBD2|TRBV2|TRBJ2-1
TGTGCCAGCAGTGACGGGACTAGCGGGAGGTTGGATGAGCAGTTCTTC
CASSDGTSGRLDEQFF
>few|TRBD1|TRBV6-1|TRBJ2-7
TGTGCCAGCAGCAGTTTCGACAGGGCCTACGAGCAGTACTTC
CASSSFDRAYEQYF
>many|NA|TRBV5-5|TRBJ1-1
TGTGCCAGCAGCAGGGACACTGAAGCTTTCTTT
CASSRDTEAFF
>few|NA|TRBV18|TRBJ2-5
TGTGCCAGCTCACCACCCGACGGAGCCAGCGAGACCCAGTACTTC
CASSPPDGASETQYF
>many|NA|TRBV5-1|TRBJ2-1
TGCGCCAGCAGCTTGGGTGAGGCCTACAATGAGCAGTTCTTC
CASSLGEAYNEQFF
>many|TRBD1|TRBV5-1|TRBJ1-1
TGCGCCAGCAGCTTGGGGACAGGGGTGAAGAACACTGAAGCTTTCTTT
CASSLGTGVKNTEAFF
>many|NA|TRBV3-1|TRBJ2-2
TGTGCCAGCAGCGGTAGCTGGAAGAACACCGGGGAGCTGTTTTTT
CASSGSWKNTGELFF
>many|TRBD2|TRBV20-1|TRBJ2-7
TGCAGTGGTCGGACTAGCGGGAAGGGGCCTTCCTACGAGCAGTACTTC
CSGRTSGKGPSYEQYF
>few|TRBD2|TRBV20-1|TRBJ2-3
TGCAGTGCTCACCGGACTAGCGGGAGCCCAGATACGCAGTATTTT
CSAHRTSGSPDTQYF
>few|NA|TRBV12-5|TRBJ2-7
TGTGCTAGTGGTCCCTCGGGGGCCCACGAGCAGTACTTC
CASGPSGAHEQYF
>many|NA|TRBV5-1|TRBJ1-1
TGCGCCAGCACGCTACGGGGGGGCGTTAACACTGAAGCTTTCTTT
CASTLRGGVNTEAFF
>many|TRBD2|TRBV20-1|TRBJ2-4
TGCACCATGAAGGGTCTAGCGGGGGGCCAAAACATTCAGTACTTC
CTMKGLAGGQNIQYF
>many|NA|TRBV24-1|TRBJ2-1
TGTGCCACCAGTGATCCCTCCCAGGGAGACAATGAGCAGTTCTTC
CATSDPSQGDNEQFF
>few|NA|TRBV5-2|TRBJ2-7
TGTGCCAGCAACAGACGAGGGTCTAGCTCCTACGAGCAGTACTTC
CASNRRGSSSYEQYF
>many|TRBD1|TRBV5-6|TRBJ2-3
TGTGCCAGCAGCTTTGGGACAGGCGGCTGGACAGATACGCAGTATTTT
CASSFGTGGWTDTQYF
>NA|NA|TRBV30|TRBJ2-5
TGTGCCTGGAGTGTACGGGGAGTAGGGGAGACCCAGTACTTC
CAWSVRGVGETQYF
>NA|TRBD2|TRBV5-1|TRBJ2-7
TGCGCCAGCGGACTAGCGGGAGGGAACGAGCAGTACTTC
CASGLAGGNEQYF
>NA|NA|TRBV5-1|TRBJ2-1
TGCGCCAGCAGCTTTTCCAATGAGCAGTTCTTC
CASSFSNEQFF
>NA|TRBD2|TRBV28|TRBJ2-3
TGTGCCACCAATCTTCCGACTAGCGGGATCAGCACAGATACGCAGTATTTT
CATNLPTSGISTDTQYF
>NA|NA|TRBV27|TRBJ2-1
TGTGCCAGCAGTCCGCCCGTTCGGTTCTTC
CASSPPVRFF
>NA|TRBD2|TRBV4-2|TRBJ2-5
TGTGCCAGCAGCCAAGGACTAGCGGGAGACGTAGGGCAAGAGACCCAGTACTTC
CASSQGLAGDVGQETQYF
>NA|NA|TRBV28|TRBJ1-5
TGTGCCAGCAGTTCCATGGCAGCAGTCCCCCATCAGCCCCAGCATTTT
CASSSMAAVPHQPQHF